This T cell receptor beta chain was recorded in a study of cytomegalovirus exposure and HLA in healthy donors. The V gene lost 8 bases and the J gene lost 4 bases, with 17 bases spanning the gap. This CDR3 region has 14 residues. Germline CDR1 and CDR2: MNHNY and SVGAGI (reference sequence). PCR involved 60 Vbeta and 13 Jbeta primers. Clones were sequenced by immunoSEQ multiplex PCR, and TCRdb holds only the in-frame ones, with some missing. The sample yields 95,000 to 150,000 clones, more than 9% seen once. This chain joins TRBV6-6 and TRBJ1-1; a weak D match, TRBD1 (5 bases). The TCR was taken from a woman under 30 in good health and CMV-seropositive. Sequencing was performed on PBMCs. Written as DNA, the CDR3 is TGTGCCAGCCGGACGGAGGGGCGGACCACTGAAGCTTTCTTT. This codes for CASRTEGRTTEAFF.